What follows is one TCR beta chain and its context. The target antigen is unknown. This entry comes from a study of cytomegalovirus exposure and HLA in healthy donors. At the level of the study: Among a few hundred genotyped donors, approximately 80% fell in the Caucasian-associated ancestry cluster. Study conclusions and caveats: Reportedly, cytomegalovirus status was diagnosed with high sensitivity and specificity. Productive status was seen about 90% or about 30% of the time for most TCR beta V segments in an earlier analysis.

This CDR3 comprises 17 residues. Germline loops: CDR1 SNHLY, CDR2 FYNNEI. V dropped 4 bases and J dropped 1; count of bases not matched to a gene: 7. The PCR employed 60 Vbeta primers together with 13 Jbeta primers. Some clones are missing from TCRdb's copy, which holds only in-frame ones; the method was immunoSEQ multiplex PCR. The sample carries over 200,000 clones, approximately 82% recorded once. V usage is TRBV2 and J usage is TRBJ1-4; 9 nucleotides match TRBD1. The receptor comes from a woman in her thirties or forties in good health and CMV-seronegative. The sample consisted of PBMCs. CDR3 DNA: TGTGCCAGCAGTGGACCGGGACAGGGAGTAACTAATGAAAAACTGTTTTTT. This translates into CASSGPGQGVTNEKLFF.